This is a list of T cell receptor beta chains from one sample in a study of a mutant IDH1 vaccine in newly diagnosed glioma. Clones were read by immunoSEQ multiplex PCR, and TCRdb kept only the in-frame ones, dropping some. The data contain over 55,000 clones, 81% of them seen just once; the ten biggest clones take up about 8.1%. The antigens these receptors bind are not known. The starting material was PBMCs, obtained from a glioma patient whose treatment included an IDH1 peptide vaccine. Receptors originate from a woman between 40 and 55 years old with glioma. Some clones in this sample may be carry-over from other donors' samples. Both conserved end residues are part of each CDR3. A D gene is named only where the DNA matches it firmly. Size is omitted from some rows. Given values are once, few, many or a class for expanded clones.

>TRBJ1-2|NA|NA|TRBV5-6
CASSFEGGYTF
TGTGCCAGCAGCTTCGAGGGAGGCTACACCTTC
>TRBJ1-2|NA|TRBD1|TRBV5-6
CASSLVGQGGYGYTF
TGTGCCAGCAGCTTGGTTGGGCAGGGGGGCTATGGCTACACCTTC
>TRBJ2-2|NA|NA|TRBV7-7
CASSQSGLTGELFF
TGTGCTAGCAGCCAAAGCGGGTTGACCGGGGAGCTGTTTTTT
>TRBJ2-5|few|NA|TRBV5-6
CASSLAGRETQYF
TGTGCCAGCAGCTTGGCAGGGAGGGAGACCCAGTACTTC
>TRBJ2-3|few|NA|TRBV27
CASSFLRGFTDTQYF
TGTGCCAGCAGTTTCCTCCGGGGGTTCACAGATACGCAGTATTTT
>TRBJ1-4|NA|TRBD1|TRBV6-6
CASSSPRDSYEKLFF
TGTGCCAGCAGTTCCCCCCGGGACAGCTATGAAAAACTGTTTTTT
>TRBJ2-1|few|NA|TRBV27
CASSLVSADEQFF
TGTGCCAGCAGTTTAGTTAGCGCCGATGAGCAGTTCTTC
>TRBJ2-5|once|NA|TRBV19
CASSINLASETQYF
TGTGCCAGTAGTATCAACCTAGCTTCAGAGACCCAGTACTTC
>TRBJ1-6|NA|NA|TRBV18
CASSLGGGTISYNSPLHF
TGTGCCAGCTCACTCGGGGGAGGGACGATCTCCTATAATTCACCCCTCCACTTT
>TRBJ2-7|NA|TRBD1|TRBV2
CASSWDRVSYEQYF
TGTGCCAGCAGTTGGGACAGGGTATCCTACGAGCAGTACTTC
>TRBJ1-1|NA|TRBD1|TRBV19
CASLLRQGGYTEAFF
TGTGCCAGTTTGCTCCGACAAGGGGGCTATACTGAAGCTTTCTTT